This record looks at one T cell receptor (beta chain) sequence and its context. Its matching antigen is unknown. The data are from a study of cytomegalovirus exposure and HLA in healthy donors. Study outcomes and limitations: Researchers reported in a later analysis that a missense DCLRE1C variant was tied to TCR beta V- and J-gene trimming. Accurate prediction of most subjects' HLA-A and HLA-B alleles from TCR beta sequences was reported.

The PCR employed 60 Vbeta primers together with 13 Jbeta primers. Profiled with immunoSEQ multiplex PCR; TCRdb holds only in-frame clones, not every one. The table has approximately 100,000 clones, about 71% seen once; the top ten hold roughly 0.79%. In germline, CDR1 is SGHNT, CDR2 YENEEA. CDR3 length: 14 residues. Trimming cost V 2 bases and J 16 bases; bases outside gene matches: 11. Sequenced material: PBMCs. The V call is TRBV11-3, the J call TRBJ2-1, with 10 bases lining up with TRBD2. The clonotype was recovered from a boy younger than 18 in good health and CMV-seronegative. The CDR3 DNA is TGTGCCAGCAGCTTACGTCTAGCGGGAGCCTGGATATTCTTC. The encoded protein is CASSLRLAGAWIFF.